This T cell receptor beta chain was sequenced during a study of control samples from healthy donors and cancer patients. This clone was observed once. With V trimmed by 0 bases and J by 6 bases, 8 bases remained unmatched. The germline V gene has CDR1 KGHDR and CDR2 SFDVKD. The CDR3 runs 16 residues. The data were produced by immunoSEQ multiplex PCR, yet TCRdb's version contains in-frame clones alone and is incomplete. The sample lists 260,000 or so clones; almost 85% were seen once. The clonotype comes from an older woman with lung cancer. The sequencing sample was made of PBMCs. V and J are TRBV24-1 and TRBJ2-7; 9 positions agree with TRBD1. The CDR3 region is CATSDLGRTGGAEQYF. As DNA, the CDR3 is TGTGCCACCAGTGATTTGGGCAGAACAGGGGGCGCCGAGCAGTACTTC.